The rows below give T cell receptor beta chains drawn from one sample of a study of blood T cell repertoires in COVID-19. Sequenced by immunoSEQ multiplex PCR; TCRdb stores in-frame clones only, minus some. Among roughly 250,000 clones listed, approximately 83% were seen once. What was sequenced was PBMCs or T cells enriched from blood (not recorded which). Receptors originate from a woman aged 25 to 39 who had recovered from COVID-19. Each CDR3 is given with its conserved first and last residue. Clone size is not always given. Where it is, it says once, few, many or a class for expanded clones.

size,V,J,CDR3
-,TRBV2,TRBJ2-1,CASSELASIPEQFF
-,TRBV11-1,TRBJ1-2,CASAPKAEGGYTF
-,TRBV18,TRBJ1-5,CASSPPGAGGPKGVPQHF
once,TRBV25-1,TRBJ2-7,CASSKISGTNLSYEQYF
-,TRBV4-2,TRBJ2-7,CASSQVPSGRSGTYEQYF
-,TRBV2,TRBJ1-3,CASSGGPLSGNTIYF
once,TRBV5-8,TRBJ2-2,CASSFTGELFF
once,TRBV20-1,TRBJ2-3,CSARFSDTQYF
-,TRBV27,TRBJ1-1,CASSLKGGPEAFF
-,TRBV29-1,TRBJ1-2,CSADRGGNYGYTF
few,TRBV30,TRBJ2-3,CAWRDLGGSGTDTQYF
once,TRBV10-2,TRBJ2-7,CASSWDTRFYEQYF
-,TRBV11-2,TRBJ2-1,CASSEAGASYYNEQFF
-,TRBV7-9,TRBJ2-2,CASSAGGSTGELFF
-,TRBV20-1,TRBJ2-5,CSASRSPGKQETQYF
once,TRBV3-1/TRBV3-2,TRBJ2-1,CASRLAGAYSYNEQFF
-,TRBV6-5,TRBJ1-1,CASSYSTQNTEAFF
-,TRBV19,TRBJ2-7,CASSTSRGYEQYF
-,TRBV7-7,TRBJ1-1,CASSQDRGSEAFF
-,TRBV29-1,TRBJ1-1,CSAERDTEAFF
once,TRBV10-1,TRBJ2-1,CASSTSIRDRENEQFF
-,TRBV28,TRBJ1-2,CASSSAPPTLLYGYTF
-,TRBV30,TRBJ1-6,CAWRRLGSYNSPLHF
-,TRBV4-1,TRBJ2-2,CASSHIRGTNTGELFF
-,TRBV13,TRBJ1-2,CASSSWDRAQGYTF
many,TRBV5-1,TRBJ2-1,CASSLGQGGLEQFF
-,TRBV15,TRBJ1-5,CATSIPGGGQPQHF
-,TRBV19,TRBJ1-5,CASSIQSGGTPQHF
-,TRBV7-6,TRBJ2-1,CASSLAGTDSEQFF
-,TRBV14,TRBJ1-5,CASSPGEGEPQHF